The 25 T cell receptor beta chains in this list originate from one sample, sequenced in a study of blood T cell repertoires in COVID-19. The method was immunoSEQ multiplex PCR; TCRdb's version includes in-frame clones alone and lacks a portion of them. Among about 150,000 clones listed, 90% to 95% were seen once. The sequenced sample was peripheral blood. These receptors all come from a man in his fifties with acute or convalescent COVID-19.

The V and J genes are TRBV11-2 and TRBJ2-3, with a tentative D call TRBD1 (6 bases). The CDR3 length is 15 residues. Germline CDR1 and CDR2: SGHAT and FQNNGV. V lost 5 bases and J lost 2, with 14 bases in between. CDR3 in amino acids: CASSLQGWDTDTQYF. CDR3 nucleotides: TGTGCCAGCAGCCTACAGGGTTGGGACACAGATACGCAGTATTTT.

This chain connects TRBV28 to TRBJ1-1; TRBD1 might be the D (5 bases). The V end was cut by 5 bases, the J end by 4 bases, with 17 bases between. CDR3 length: 15 amino acids. Germline CDR1 is MDHEN and CDR2 is SYDVKM. The DNA for the CDR3 is TGTGCCAGCAGTCCCCCCCGTCCGGGGGGCACTGAAGCTTTCTTT. Protein: CASSPPRPGGTEAFF.

V is TRBV18 and J is TRBJ1-3, with D unclear. This CDR3 spans 15 amino acids. The V and J ends lost 3 bases and 1 base respectively, with 10 bases between them. Germline V gene lookup returns CDR1 KGHSH and CDR2 LQKENI. The CDR3, as DNA: TGTGCCAGCTCACCGGCCACCCTTTCTGGAAACACCATATATTTT. Amino acid sequence: CASSPATLSGNTIYF.

The chain joins TRBV13 to TRBJ2-7; 13 bases fit TRBD2. The CDR3 is 14 residues long. Germline CDR1 and CDR2: PRHDT and FYEKMQ (reference sequence). V was clipped by 3 bases and J by 6 bases; unmatched bases: 2. The CDR3 coding sequence is TGTGCCAGCAGCTTTCGGACTAGCGGGAGCGAGCAGTACTTC. Protein: CASSFRTSGSEQYF. Complete variable domain (other parts from reference TRBV13 and TRBJ2-7): AAGVIQSPRHLIKEKRETATLKCYPIPRHDTVYWYQQGPGQDPQFLISFYEKMQSDKGSIPDRFSAQQFSDYHSELNMSSLELGDSALYFCASSFRTSGSEQYFGPGTRLTVT.

The gene calls are TRBV13 and TRBJ2-1; 14 bases are a match to TRBD2. V lost 1 base and J lost 4; bases outside the gene matches: 12. The CDR3 runs to 20 residues. The germline V gene has CDR1 PRHDT and CDR2 FYEKMQ (reference sequence). The CDR3 is CASSLEMTSGRALLYNEQFF. The DNA for the CDR3 is TGTGCCAGCAGCTTAGAAATGACTAGCGGGAGGGCCCTTTTATACAATGAGCAGTTCTTC.

V gene TRBV28 combines with J gene TRBJ2-4; no firm D call. CDR3 length equals 14 residues. Germline V gene sequence: CDR1 MDHEN, CDR2 SYDVKM. Trimming took 7 bases from V and 1 from J, leaving 11 bases between them. CDR3: CASTPTVAKNIQYF. CDR3 sequence (DNA): TGTGCCAGCACCCCTACTGTGGCCAAAAACATTCAGTACTTC.

For the CDR3, the DNA is TGTGCCAGCAGCCCTAGGTCACTAGCGGGAGGGTTGGAGCAGTTCTTC. Translated, it gives CASSPRSLAGGLEQFF. The chain uses TRBV3-1 (or the pseudogene TRBV3-2) and TRBJ2-1, with 13 bases matching TRBD2. J gave up 10 bases and V 4 bases, and 10 bases lay outside the gene matches. CDR1 is LGHDT, CDR2 YNNKEL, per germline (reference sequence). The CDR3 extends over 16 amino acids.

The gene calls are TRBV6-5 and TRBJ2-2; D not certain. Germline lookup yields CDR1 MNHEY and CDR2 SVGAGI. This CDR3 has 13 amino acids. Deletions cut 7 bases from V and 3 bases from J, with 9 bases between. The CDR3 coding sequence is TGTGCCAGCAAAGACTTCGACACCGGGGAGCTGTTTTTT. It specifies CASKDFDTGELFF.

This sequence joins TRBV11-2 and TRBJ2-1, with 7 bases identical to TRBD2. V shed 5 bases, J shed 6 bases, and the junction held 10 bases outside the gene matches. The CDR3 covers 15 residues. Germline V lookup: CDR1 SGHAT, CDR2 FQNNGV. This chain's CDR3 is CASSVSGNMGNEQFF. CDR3 DNA: TGTGCCAGCAGCGTAAGCGGGAATATGGGCAATGAGCAGTTCTTC. The variable domain in full, completed from reference TRBV11-2 and TRBJ2-1, reads EAGVAQSPRYKIIEKRQSVAFWCNPISGHATLYWYQQILGQGPKLLIQFQNNGVVDDSQLPKDRFSAERLKGVDSTLKIQPAKLEDSAVYLCASSVSGNMGNEQFFGPGTRLTVL.

This clone appeared a few times. This chain connects TRBV29-1 to TRBJ1-2; possibly TRBD1 for D (5 bases). CDR3 length equals 13 residues. Germline lookup yields CDR1 SQVTM and CDR2 ANQGSEA. V was clipped by 7 bases and J by 0 bases, with 12 bases between them. The CDR3 coding sequence is TGCAGCGCCAACCTACAGGCTAACTATGGCTACACCTTC. Translating it yields CSANLQANYGYTF. Together with reference TRBV29-1 and TRBJ1-2, the CDR3 gives the full variable domain: SAVISQKPSRDICQRGTSLTIQCQVDSQVTMMFWYRQQPGQSLTLIATANQGSEATYESGFVIDKFPISRPNLTFSTLTVSNMSPEDSSIYLCSANLQANYGYTFGSGTRLTVV.

This chain joins TRBV27 and TRBJ1-2; D not certain. V was trimmed by 4 bases and J by 4 bases, leaving 13 bases between them. Germline V gene lookup returns CDR1 MNHEY and CDR2 SMNVEV (reference sequence). CDR3 length equals 14 residues. CDR3 amino acids: CASSSAGWGYGYTF. The CDR3 coding sequence is TGTGCCAGCAGTTCCGCGGGGTGGGGCTATGGCTACACCTTC.

The chain has TRBV27 and TRBJ2-7; 8 bases line up with TRBD2. There are 14 residues in the CDR3. The V gene end was trimmed by 7 bases and the J gene end by 5 bases; junction bases not matched to a gene: 10. Germline lookup yields CDR1 MNHEY and CDR2 SMNVEV (reference sequence). Written as DNA, the CDR3 is TGTGCCAGCACCCGTCGGGGGGGGGTTGACGAGCAGTACTTC. Protein: CASTRRGGVDEQYF.

The CDR3 nucleotides read TGTGCCAGCAGCCCGAACACAGGGGGCCTCTCCTACGAGCAGTACTTC. The encoded protein is CASSPNTGGLSYEQYF. This rearrangement joins TRBV4-2 to TRBJ2-7; 9 positions agree with TRBD1. Germline V CDR1 and CDR2: LGHNA, YNFKEQ. This CDR3 is built from 16 residues. Germline trimming cut 4 bases from V and 0 bases from J; bases unmatched to any gene: 7.

The CDR3 bases are TGTGCCAGCAGTGTTATCGTAGGACAGGGCTTTGGGAACACTGAAGCTTTCTTT. Translated, it gives CASSVIVGQGFGNTEAFF. The chain has TRBV28 and TRBJ1-1, with TRBD1 matching 8 bases. The CDR3 has 18 residues. Germline CDR1 and CDR2: MDHEN and SYDVKM. Trimming removed 5 bases from V and 1 base from J; junction bases left unmatched: 15. Looking up the rest from reference TRBV28 and TRBJ1-1 gives the full variable domain: DVKVTQSSRYLVKRTGEKVFLECVQDMDHENMFWYRQDPGLGLRLIYFSYDVKMKEKGDIPEGYSVSREKKERFSLILESASTNQTSMYLCASSVIVGQGFGNTEAFFGQGTRLTVV.

The rearrangement links TRBV4-2 to TRBJ2-1; TRBD2 agrees at 8 bases. The germline V gene has CDR1 LGHNA and CDR2 YNFKEQ. CDR3 length: 16 amino acids. V lost 2 bases to trimming and J lost 10 bases; unmatched junction nucleotides: 13. As DNA, the CDR3 is TGTGCCAGCAGCCAACTCCAGGGCGGGAGGTTGTGGGAGCAGTTCTTC. Translated: CASSQLQGGRLWEQFF.

The V call is TRBV4-1, the J call TRBJ1-6; 8 bases map to TRBD1. V was pared by 3 bases and J by 10 bases, with 20 bases of the junction left unmatched. Per germline, CDR1 MGHRA and CDR2 YSYEKL. This CDR3 comprises 19 residues. CDR3 DNA sequence: TGCGCCAGCAGCCAGCTCCCTATTATCAGGGGGCCGTTAGCATCACCCCTCCACTTT. It yields the protein CASSQLPIIRGPLASPLHF.

The chain recombines TRBV13 with TRBJ1-1, with D possibly TRBD1 on 6 matching bases. Looked up from germline, CDR1 is PRHDT and CDR2 is FYEKMQ (reference sequence). V was shortened by 4 bases and J by 0 bases, with 15 bases between the two germline ends. The CDR3 runs 16 residues. The CDR3 DNA follows: TGTGCCAGCAGCTCAGAGGCAGGGGCAATGAACACTGAAGCTTTCTTT. Translating gives CASSSEAGAMNTEAFF.

The J gene is TRBJ2-7, the V gene TRBV27, with 7 bases lining up with TRBD1. From germline, CDR1 is MNHEY and CDR2 SMNVEV (reference sequence). The CDR3 runs 15 residues. V gave up 6 bases and J gave up 6 bases; unmatched junction bases: 14. CDR3 in DNA: TGTGCCAGCAGCCCTATCGCGACAGGGTTTGGCGAGCAGTACGTC. Its protein product is CASSPIATGFGEQYV.

The chain uses TRBV11-2 and TRBJ2-3; TRBD1 matches at 9 bases. The germline gives CDR1 SGHAT, CDR2 FQNNGV. The CDR3 contains 15 residues. V lost 1 base, J lost 8 bases, and 7 bases stayed unmatched. The DNA of the CDR3 is TGTGCCAGCAGCTTAGGGGGACAGGGCCTTCCTACGCAGTATTTT. Its translation is CASSLGGQGLPTQYF.

This sequence joins TRBV11-2 and TRBJ1-1; 8 bases fit TRBD1. The CDR3 runs 14 residues. The V and J ends lost 4 bases and 4 bases, in that order; junction bases with no gene match: 5. Germline CDR1 and CDR2: SGHAT and FQNNGV. The CDR3 reads CASSSGQAGTEAFF. The CDR3 DNA is TGTGCCAGCAGCTCGGGACAGGCAGGCACTGAAGCTTTCTTT.

The chain has TRBV19 and TRBJ1-2; 10 bases align to TRBD1. CDR3 length: 15 residues. CDR1 is LNHDA and CDR2 is SQIVND in the germline V gene (reference sequence). V shed 1 base, J shed 4 bases, and the junction held 3 bases outside the gene matches. DNA for the CDR3: TGTGCCAGTAGTATAGCCGGGACAGGGGTCTATGGCTACACCTTC. Translating gives CASSIAGTGVYGYTF.

The gene calls are TRBV7-9 and TRBJ1-2; 8 bases agree with TRBD1. CDR3 length equals 15 residues. Germline assignment: CDR1 SEHNR and CDR2 FQNEAQ (reference sequence). J was trimmed by 4 bases and V by 5 bases; bases with no gene match: 9. The CDR3 is CASSLGQGPGYGYTF. The CDR3 DNA is TGTGCCAGCAGCCTAGGACAGGGACCTGGCTATGGCTACACCTTC.

The gene calls are TRBV28 and TRBJ2-2; 12 bases align to TRBD2. V was clipped by 7 bases and J by 7 bases; unmatched bases: 10. The CDR3 consists of 16 residues. In germline, CDR1 is MDHEN, CDR2 SYDVKM. The CDR3 region has the DNA TGTGCCAGCAACTTTCTAGCGGGAGGGCCCGGCGGGGAGCTGTTTTTT. Amino acids: CASNFLAGGPGGELFF.

The gene calls are TRBV7-2 and TRBJ2-7; D may be TRBD1 (5 bases). The CDR3 has 15 residues. Germline V gives CDR1 SGHTA, CDR2 FQGNSA. Trimming removed 1 base at V and 0 bases at J, with 10 bases between. The CDR3 DNA reads TGTGCCAGCAGCTTAGGCCCCCAGGGCTCCTACGAGCAGTACGTC. This encodes CASSLGPQGSYEQYV.

V usage is TRBV7-2 and J usage is TRBJ1-1, with unresolved D. CDR3 length: 13 amino acids. The ends were cut back, 4 bases at V and 8 bases at J, with 14 bases in the middle. Germline V gene lookup returns CDR1 SGHTA and CDR2 FQGNSA. The CDR3 bases are TGTGCCAGCAGCTACATGACTGAATCGGAAGCTTTCTTT. Encoded protein: CASSYMTESEAFF. Supplemented by reference TRBV7-2 and TRBJ1-1, the full variable domain reads GAGVSQSPSNKVTEKGKDVELRCDPISGHTALYWYRQSLGQGLEFLIYFQGNSAPDKSGLPSDRFSAERTGGSVSTLTIQRTQQEDSAVYLCASSYMTESEAFFGQGTRLTVV.